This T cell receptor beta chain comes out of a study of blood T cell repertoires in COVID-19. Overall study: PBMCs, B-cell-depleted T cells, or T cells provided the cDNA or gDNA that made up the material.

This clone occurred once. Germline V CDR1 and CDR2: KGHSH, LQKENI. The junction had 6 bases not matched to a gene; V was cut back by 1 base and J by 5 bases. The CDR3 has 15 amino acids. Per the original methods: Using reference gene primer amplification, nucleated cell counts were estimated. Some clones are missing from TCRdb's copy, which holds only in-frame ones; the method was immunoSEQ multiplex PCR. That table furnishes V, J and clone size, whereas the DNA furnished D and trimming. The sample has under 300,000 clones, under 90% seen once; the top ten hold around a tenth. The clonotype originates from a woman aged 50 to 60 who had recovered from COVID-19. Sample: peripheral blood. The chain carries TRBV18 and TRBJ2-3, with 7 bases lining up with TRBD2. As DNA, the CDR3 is TGTGCCAGCTCACCACGGGCGGGAGAGGTAGATACGCAGTATTTT. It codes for CASSPRAGEVDTQYF.